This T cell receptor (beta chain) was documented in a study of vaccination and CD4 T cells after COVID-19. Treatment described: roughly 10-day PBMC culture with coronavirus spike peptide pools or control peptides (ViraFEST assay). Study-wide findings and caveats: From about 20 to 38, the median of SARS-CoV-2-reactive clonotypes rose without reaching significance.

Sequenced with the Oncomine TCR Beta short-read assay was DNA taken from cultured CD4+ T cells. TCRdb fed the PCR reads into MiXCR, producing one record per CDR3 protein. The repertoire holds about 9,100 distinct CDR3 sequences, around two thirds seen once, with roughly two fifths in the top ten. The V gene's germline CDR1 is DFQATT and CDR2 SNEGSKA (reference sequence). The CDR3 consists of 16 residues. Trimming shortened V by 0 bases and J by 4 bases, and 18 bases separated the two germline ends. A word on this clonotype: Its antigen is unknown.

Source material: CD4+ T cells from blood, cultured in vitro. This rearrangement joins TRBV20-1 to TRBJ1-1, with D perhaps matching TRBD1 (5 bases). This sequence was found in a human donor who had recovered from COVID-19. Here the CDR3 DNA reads TGCAGTGCTAGAGATCAGGCCCGACAGAGGGGCACTGAAGCTTTCTTT. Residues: CSARDQARQRGTEAFF.